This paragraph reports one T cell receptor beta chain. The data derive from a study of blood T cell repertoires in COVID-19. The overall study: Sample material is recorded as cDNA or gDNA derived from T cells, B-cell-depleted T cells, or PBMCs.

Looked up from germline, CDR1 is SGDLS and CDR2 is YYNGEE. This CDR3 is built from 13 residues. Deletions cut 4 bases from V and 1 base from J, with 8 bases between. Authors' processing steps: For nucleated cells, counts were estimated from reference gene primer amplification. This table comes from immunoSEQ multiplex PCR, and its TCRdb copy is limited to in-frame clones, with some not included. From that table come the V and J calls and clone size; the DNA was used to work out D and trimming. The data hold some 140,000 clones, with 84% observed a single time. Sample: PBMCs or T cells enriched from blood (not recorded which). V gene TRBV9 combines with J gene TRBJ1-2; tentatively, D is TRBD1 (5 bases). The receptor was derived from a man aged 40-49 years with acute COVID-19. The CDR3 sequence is CASSLQDNYGYTF. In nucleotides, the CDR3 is TGTGCCAGCAGCTTACAGGATAACTATGGCTACACCTTC.